In this sample, the clone carrying this TCR beta chain turned up many times. Its antigen is not identified. Germline V gives CDR1 GTSNPN, CDR2 SVGIG (reference sequence). The CDR3 spans 13 residues. The V end lost 3 bases, the J end lost 9 bases, and 18 bases lay between the germline ends. Amplified TCR beta CDR3 regions came from RNA transcripts. TCR CDR3 underwent first-round RT-PCR with the HTBI primer set. One entry per CDR3 protein, called by TCRdb with MiXCR from the multiplex PCR reads. The profile shows fewer than 900,000 distinct CDR3 sequences, 15% to 20% of them singletons. The record originates from a study of T cells in Graves' hyperthyroidism and ophthalmopathy. Overall study findings and caveats: Ophthalmopathy cases were set apart from stable hyperthyroidism by a 13 V-J model.

Sequencing input: blood. This TCR was recovered from a young man with Graves' hyperthyroidism. The genes are TRBV30 and TRBJ2-7; the D gene is possibly TRBD1 (6 bases). CDR3 DNA sequence: TGTGCCTGGAGCGCAGGACAGATAGAACGGCAGTACTTC. It specifies CAWSAGQIERQYF.